This TCR beta chain came from a study of CD8 T cells in ankylosing spondylitis. Study results and caveats: Seemingly distinctive of ankylosing spondylitis blood was a TCR beta motif formed by eight highly homologous variants.

This CDR3 region has 14 residues. Trimming pared 3 bases from V and 6 bases from J, leaving 13 bases between. Quantitative 5'-RACE with molecular barcodes produced the TCR beta libraries. One entry per CDR3 protein results from TCRdb running MiXCR on the 5' RACE reads. The table records roughly 150,000 distinct CDR3 sequences, around 6.6% of them present only once. Worth noting for this clonotype: Its target is unknown.

This TCR was recovered from a female donor with ankylosing spondylitis or in good health (not recorded which). V usage is TRBV7-1 and J usage is TRBJ2-3; D is unresolved. TRBV7-1 counts as an open reading frame of uncertain function. Sequencing used blood, either unsorted or a sorted T cell fraction (not recorded which). CDR3 loop: CASSSLSGRDTQYF. In DNA, the CDR3 is TGTGCCAGCAGCTCCCTATCTGGGCGGGATACGCAGTATTTT.